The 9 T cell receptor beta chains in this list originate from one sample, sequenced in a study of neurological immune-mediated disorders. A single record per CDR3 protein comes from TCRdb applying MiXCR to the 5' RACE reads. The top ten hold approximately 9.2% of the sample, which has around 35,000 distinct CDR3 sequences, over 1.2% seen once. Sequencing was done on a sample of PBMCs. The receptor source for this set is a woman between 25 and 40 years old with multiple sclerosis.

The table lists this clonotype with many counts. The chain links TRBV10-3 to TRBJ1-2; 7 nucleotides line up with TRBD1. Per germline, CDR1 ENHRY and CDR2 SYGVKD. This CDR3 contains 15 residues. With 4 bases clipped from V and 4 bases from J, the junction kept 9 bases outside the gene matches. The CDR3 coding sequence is TGTGCCATCAGTGCCAGACAGGGCCTTGCCTATGGCTACACCTTC. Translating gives CAISARQGLAYGYTF.

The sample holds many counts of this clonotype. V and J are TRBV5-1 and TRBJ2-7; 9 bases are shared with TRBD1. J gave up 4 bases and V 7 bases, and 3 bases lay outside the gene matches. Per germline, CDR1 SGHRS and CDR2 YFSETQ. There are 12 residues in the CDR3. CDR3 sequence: CASRGQGYEQYF. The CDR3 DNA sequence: TGCGCCAGCCGAGGACAGGGGTACGAGCAGTACTTC. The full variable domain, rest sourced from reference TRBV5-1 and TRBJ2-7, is KAGVTQTPRYLIKTRGQQVTLSCSPISGHRSVSWYQQTPGQGLQFLFEYFSETQRNKGNFPGRFSGRQFSNSRSEMNVSTLELGDSALYLCASRGQGYEQYFGPGTRLTVT.

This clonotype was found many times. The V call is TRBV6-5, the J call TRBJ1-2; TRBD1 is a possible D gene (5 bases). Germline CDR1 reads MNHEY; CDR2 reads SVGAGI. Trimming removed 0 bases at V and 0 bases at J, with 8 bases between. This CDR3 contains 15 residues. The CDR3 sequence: CASSYSGTANYGYTF. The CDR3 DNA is TGTGCCAGCAGTTACTCAGGGACCGCTAACTATGGCTACACCTTC.

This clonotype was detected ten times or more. The CDR3 DNA is TGTGCCAGCAGTTTTAGGACAGGCCCGGGTGAGCAGTTCTTC. Protein sequence: CASSFRTGPGEQFF. The chain carries TRBV12-3 or TRBV12-4 and TRBJ2-1, with 7 bases identical to TRBD1. The J segment lost 9 bases and the V segment lost 3 bases, leaving 8 bases of the junction unmatched. There are 14 residues in the CDR3.

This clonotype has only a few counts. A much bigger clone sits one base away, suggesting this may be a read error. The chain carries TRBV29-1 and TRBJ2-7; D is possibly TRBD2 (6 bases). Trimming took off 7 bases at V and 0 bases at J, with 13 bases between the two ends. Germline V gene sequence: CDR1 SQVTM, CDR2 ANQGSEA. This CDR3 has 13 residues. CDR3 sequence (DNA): TGCAGCGCTGGGACCGGGAGCTCCTACGAGCAGTACGTC. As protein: CSAGTGSSYEQYV.

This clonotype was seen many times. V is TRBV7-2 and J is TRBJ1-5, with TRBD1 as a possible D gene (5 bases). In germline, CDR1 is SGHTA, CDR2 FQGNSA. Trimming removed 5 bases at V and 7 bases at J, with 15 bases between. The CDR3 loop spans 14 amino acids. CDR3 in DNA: TGTGCCAGCAGCCAGCAGGGCGGTACACAGCCCCAGCATTTT. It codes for CASSQQGGTQPQHF.

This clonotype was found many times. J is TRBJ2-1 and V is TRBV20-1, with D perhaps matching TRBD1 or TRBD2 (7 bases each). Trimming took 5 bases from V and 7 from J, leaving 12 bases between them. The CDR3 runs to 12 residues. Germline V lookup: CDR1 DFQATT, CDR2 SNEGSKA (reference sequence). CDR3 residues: CSAGQGGNEQFF. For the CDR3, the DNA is TGCAGTGCTGGGCAGGGGGGGAATGAGCAGTTCTTC.

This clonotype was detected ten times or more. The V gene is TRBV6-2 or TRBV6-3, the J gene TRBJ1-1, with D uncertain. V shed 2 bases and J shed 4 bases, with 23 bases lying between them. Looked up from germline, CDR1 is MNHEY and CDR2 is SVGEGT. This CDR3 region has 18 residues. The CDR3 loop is CASSYEIRGARVTTEAFF. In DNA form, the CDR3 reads TGTGCCAGCAGTTACGAGATTCGAGGCGCTAGGGTTACCACTGAAGCTTTCTTT.

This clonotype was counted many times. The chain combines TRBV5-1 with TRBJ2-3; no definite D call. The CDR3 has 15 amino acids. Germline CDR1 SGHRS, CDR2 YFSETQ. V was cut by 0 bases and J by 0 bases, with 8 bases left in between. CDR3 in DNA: TGCGCCAGCAGCTTGGTTGCGGAAAGCACAGATACGCAGTATTTT. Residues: CASSLVAESTDTQYF.